The 19 T cell receptor beta chains below were found in one sample sequenced in a study of CD8+ T cells in alopecia areata. Reverse transcribed after extraction, RNA yielded cDNA as the sequencing template. Assay: immunoSEQ multiplex PCR; the TCRdb copy retains only in-frame clones and omits some. The table lists 130,000 or so clones, approximately 90% of them singletons. Documented treatment: oral pan-JAK inhibitor, 5-10 mg twice daily. Source: CD8+ T cells sorted from blood, taken at week 4, from a patient treated with tofacitinib. The source is a human donor with alopecia areata.

This chain uses TRBV30 with TRBJ2-2; D remains unclear. CDR1 is GTSNPN, CDR2 SVGIG, per germline (reference sequence). This CDR3 contains 10 residues. Trimming removed 5 bases from V and 5 bases from J, with 3 bases in between. The CDR3 region is CAWGTGELFF. In DNA form, the CDR3 reads TGTGCCTGGGGTACCGGGGAGCTGTTTTTT. The full variable domain, rest sourced from reference TRBV30 and TRBJ2-2, is SQTIHQWPATLVQPVGSPLSLECTVEGTSNPNLYWYRQAAGRGLQLLFYSVGIGQISSEVPQNLSASRPQDRQFILSSKKLLLSDSGFYLCAWGTGELFFGEGSRLTVL.

CDR3: CASSQIGLDEQFF. CDR3 DNA: TGCGCCAGCAGCCAAATCGGTCTGGATGAGCAGTTCTTC. The chain has TRBV4-1 and TRBJ2-1; no clear D. This CDR3 region has 13 residues. Trimming pared 2 bases from V and 8 bases from J, leaving 10 bases between. Germline V lookup: CDR1 MGHRA, CDR2 YSYEKL.

The chain carries TRBV9 and TRBJ2-7; 10 bases map to TRBD1. The CDR3 runs 14 residues. In germline, CDR1 is SGDLS, CDR2 YYNGEE. The ends lost 0 bases at V and 5 bases at J; junction bases unmatched: 2. CDR3 protein: CASSVEGQGHEQYF. In nucleotides, the CDR3 is TGTGCCAGCAGCGTAGAGGGACAGGGGCACGAGCAGTACTTC. Full variable domain (missing parts from reference TRBV9 and TRBJ2-7): DSGVTQTPKHLITATGQRVTLRCSPRSGDLSVYWYQQSLDQGLQFLIQYYNGEERAKGNILERFSAQQFPDLHSELNLSSLELGDSALYFCASSVEGQGHEQYFGPGTRLTVT.

The chain links TRBV27 to TRBJ2-2, with D uncertain. There are 13 residues in the CDR3. V shed 5 bases and J shed 7 bases, with 11 bases lying between them. The V gene's germline CDR1 is MNHEY and CDR2 SMNVEV (reference sequence). CDR3 residues: CASSVKEHGELFF. CDR3 coding DNA: TGTGCCAGCAGTGTCAAGGAGCACGGGGAGCTGTTTTTT.

The V gene is TRBV27, the J gene TRBJ2-1; 15 nucleotides line up with TRBD2. CDR3 length: 15 amino acids. The germline V gene encodes CDR1 MNHEY and CDR2 SMNVEV (reference sequence). V lost 3 bases to trimming and J lost 8 bases; unmatched junction nucleotides: 2. The CDR3 loop is CASSLGLAGGDEQFF. CDR3 nucleotides: TGTGCCAGCAGTTTGGGACTAGCGGGGGGAGATGAGCAGTTCTTC.

The CDR3 spells CASSFGARDEQYF. The CDR3 DNA follows: TGTGCCAGCAGCTTTGGAGCGCGAGACGAGCAGTACTTC. This chain uses TRBV5-4 with TRBJ2-7; unclear D gene. CDR1 SGHNT and CDR2 YYREEE come from the germline V gene (reference sequence). The V end lost 2 bases, the J end lost 5 bases, and 11 bases lay between the germline ends. The CDR3 spans 13 residues.

Notes on this clone: The junction differs from germline at one of its ends, possibly a read error. CDR3 DNA: TGTGCCTGGAGTTTAGGCGGGAGCTACAATGGGCAGTTCTTC. Protein sequence: CAWSLGGSYNGQFF. This chain uses TRBV30 with TRBJ2-1, with 7 bases lining up with TRBD2. Germline assignment: CDR1 GTSNPN and CDR2 SVGIG (reference sequence). The CDR3 sequence is 14 residues long.

The DNA of the CDR3 is TGCGCCAGCAGCTTGAACGACGAGCAGTACTTC. It is translated as CASSLNDEQYF. J is TRBJ2-7 and V is TRBV5-1, with no clear D. The CDR3 consists of 11 residues. CDR1 is SGHRS, CDR2 YFSETQ, per germline. V was trimmed by 1 base and J by 5 bases, leaving 4 bases between them. The full variable domain, in which reference TRBV5-1 and TRBJ2-7 provide the parts outside the CDR3, is KAGVTQTPRYLIKTRGQQVTLSCSPISGHRSVSWYQQTPGQGLQFLFEYFSETQRNKGNFPGRFSGRQFSNSRSEMNVSTLELGDSALYLCASSLNDEQYFGPGTRLTVT.

The chain joins TRBV27 to TRBJ2-7; 11 positions match TRBD2. Looked up from germline, CDR1 is MNHEY and CDR2 is SMNVEV (reference sequence). V trimming: 5 bases; J trimming: 4 bases; junction bases outside the gene matches: 4. The CDR3 loop spans 14 amino acids. CDR3 sequence (DNA): TGTGCCAGCAGTCCCTTAGCGGGAGGGTACGAGCAGTACTTC. Translation: CASSPLAGGYEQYF.

This rearrangement joins TRBV9 to TRBJ2-1; 11 bases map to TRBD2. The germline gives CDR1 SGDLS, CDR2 YYNGEE. Unmatched junction bases numbered 9, after V lost 3 bases and J lost 7 bases. The CDR3 extends over 16 amino acids. DNA for the CDR3: TGTGCCAGCAGCGGCCTTCTAGCGGGGGGTGGAAATGAGCAGTTCTTC. Protein: CASSGLLAGGGNEQFF.

The rearrangement uses TRBV9 and TRBJ2-2; D may correspond to TRBD1 or TRBD2 (6 bases each). V lost 4 bases and J 4 bases, leaving 11 bases between the germline ends. This CDR3 has 14 residues. Germline values: CDR1 SGDLS, CDR2 YYNGEE. As DNA, the CDR3 is TGTGCCAGCAGCCTGGGGGGCGGCACCGGGGAGCTGTTTTTT. This encodes CASSLGGGTGELFF.

The chain employs TRBV27 and TRBJ2-6, with D perhaps TRBD1 (6 bases). The CDR3 covers 17 residues. Deletions cut 6 bases from V and 0 bases from J, with 15 bases between. Looked up from germline, CDR1 is MNHEY and CDR2 is SMNVEV (reference sequence). The CDR3 nucleotides read TGTGCCAGCAGACGAACAGGGTTCTTCTCTGGGGCCAACGTCCTGACTTTC. It is translated as CASRRTGFFSGANVLTF.

The J gene is TRBJ2-7, the V gene TRBV4-1; 9 bases line up with TRBD1. CDR1 is MGHRA and CDR2 is YSYEKL in the germline V gene. Losses at the gene ends were 0 bases for V and 4 bases for J; bases not matched to a gene: 4. The CDR3 length is 15 residues. The CDR3 region is CASSQDLGQGYEQYF. The CDR3 nucleotides are TGCGCCAGCAGCCAAGATCTCGGACAGGGGTACGAGCAGTACTTC.

This clone was picked up one time. The chain has TRBV29-1 and TRBJ2-7, with a possible D match to TRBD1 (6 bases). CDR1 is SQVTM and CDR2 is ANQGSEA in the germline V gene. Trimming removed 6 bases at V and 0 bases at J, with 6 bases between. CDR3 size: 11 residues. CDR3 residues: CSVQGSYEQYF. CDR3 coding DNA: TGCAGCGTACAGGGCTCCTACGAGCAGTACTTC.

This chain joins TRBV4-1 and TRBJ2-7; D remains ambiguous. V was trimmed by 0 bases and J by 1 base, leaving 7 bases between them. Germline CDR1 and CDR2: MGHRA and YSYEKL. CDR3 length: 14 residues. CDR3 bases: TGCGCCAGCAGCCAAGATTGGGCTTCCTACGAGCAGTACTTC. As protein: CASSQDWASYEQYF.

This rearrangement joins TRBV18 to TRBJ1-2; D is possibly TRBD1 (5 bases). Germline V CDR1 and CDR2: KGHSH, LQKENI. V was pared by 2 bases and J by 8 bases, with 18 bases between. The CDR3 is made up of 15 amino acids. The CDR3 DNA sequence: TGTGCCAGCTCACCAAATACCGCAGGGAGAGACGGCTACACCTTC. This codes for CASSPNTAGRDGYTF.

The chain has TRBV25-1 and TRBJ2-7; no clear D. The length of the CDR3 is 13 residues. Trimming removed 3 bases at V and 3 bases at J, with 9 bases between. Germline V lookup: CDR1 MGHDK, CDR2 SYGVNS. CDR3 in DNA: TGTGCCAGCAGTGACGCACAGTTCTACGAGCAGTACTTC. Translating it yields CASSDAQFYEQYF.

This chain connects TRBV6-5 to TRBJ2-7; D unresolved. Germline V gene data show CDR1 as MNHEY and CDR2 as SVGAGI. V was cut by 10 bases and J by 0 bases, with 10 bases left in between. CDR3 size: 12 residues. This CDR3 is CATLDASYEQYF. The CDR3 region has the DNA TGTGCCACCTTAGACGCCTCCTACGAGCAGTACTTC.

With regard to this clone: Other DNA sequences in the same sample also yield this CDR3. V and J are TRBV7-9 and TRBJ2-7, with D perhaps TRBD2 (6 bases). The CDR3 is 11 residues long. The germline CDR1 and CDR2 sequences are SEHNR and FQNEAQ (reference sequence). Trimming removed 5 bases from V and 7 bases from J, with 9 bases in between. The CDR3 reads CASSPGTEQYF. The CDR3 region has the DNA TGTGCCAGCAGCCCCGGGACTGAGCAGTACTTC.